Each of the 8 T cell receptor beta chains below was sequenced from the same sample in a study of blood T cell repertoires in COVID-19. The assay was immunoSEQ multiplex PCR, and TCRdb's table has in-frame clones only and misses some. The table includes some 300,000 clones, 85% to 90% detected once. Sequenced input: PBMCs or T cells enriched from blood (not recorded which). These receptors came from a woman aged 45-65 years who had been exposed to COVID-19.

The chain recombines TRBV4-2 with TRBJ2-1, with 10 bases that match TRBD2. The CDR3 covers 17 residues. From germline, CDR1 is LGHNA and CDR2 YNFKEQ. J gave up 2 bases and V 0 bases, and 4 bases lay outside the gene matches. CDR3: CASSQEGSGGAYNEQFF. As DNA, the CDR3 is TGTGCCAGCAGCCAAGAGGGGAGCGGGGGGGCCTACAATGAGCAGTTCTTC.

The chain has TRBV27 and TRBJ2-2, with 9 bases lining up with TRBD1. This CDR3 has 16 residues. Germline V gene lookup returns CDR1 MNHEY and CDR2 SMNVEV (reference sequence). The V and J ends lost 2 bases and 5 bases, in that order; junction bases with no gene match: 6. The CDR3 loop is CASSLTGGVWTGELFF. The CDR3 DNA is TGTGCCAGCAGTTTAACAGGGGGCGTTTGGACCGGGGAGCTGTTTTTT.

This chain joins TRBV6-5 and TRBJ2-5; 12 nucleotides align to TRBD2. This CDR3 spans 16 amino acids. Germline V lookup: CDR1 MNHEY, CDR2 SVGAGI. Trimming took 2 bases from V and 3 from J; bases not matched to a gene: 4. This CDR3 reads CASSYPGLAGEETQYF. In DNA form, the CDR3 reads TGTGCCAGCAGTTACCCGGGACTAGCGGGTGAAGAGACCCAGTACTTC.

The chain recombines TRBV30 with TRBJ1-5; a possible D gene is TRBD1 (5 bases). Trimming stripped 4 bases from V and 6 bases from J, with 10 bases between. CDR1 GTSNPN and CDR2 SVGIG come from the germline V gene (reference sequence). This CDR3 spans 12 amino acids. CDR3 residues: CAWNSGSQPQHF. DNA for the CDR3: TGTGCCTGGAACTCAGGGTCTCAGCCCCAGCATTTT.

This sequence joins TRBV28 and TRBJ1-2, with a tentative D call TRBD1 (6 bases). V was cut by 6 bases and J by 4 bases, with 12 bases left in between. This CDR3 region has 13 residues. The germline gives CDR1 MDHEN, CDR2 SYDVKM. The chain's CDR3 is CASSTGTIYGYTF. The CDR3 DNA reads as TGTGCCAGCAGCACCGGGACAATCTATGGCTACACCTTC.

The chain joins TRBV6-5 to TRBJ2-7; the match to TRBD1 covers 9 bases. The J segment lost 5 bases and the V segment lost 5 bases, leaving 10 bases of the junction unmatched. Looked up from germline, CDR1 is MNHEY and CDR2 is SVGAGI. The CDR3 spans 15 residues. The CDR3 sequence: CASSLTGGLPDEQYF. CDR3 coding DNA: TGTGCCAGCAGTCTAACAGGGGGCCTCCCGGACGAGCAGTACTTC.

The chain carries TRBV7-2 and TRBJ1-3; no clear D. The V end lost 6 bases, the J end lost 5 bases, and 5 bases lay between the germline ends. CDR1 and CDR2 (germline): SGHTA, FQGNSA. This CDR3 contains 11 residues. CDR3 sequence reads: CASSTRNTIYF. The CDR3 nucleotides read TGTGCCAGCAGTACTAGAAACACCATATATTTT. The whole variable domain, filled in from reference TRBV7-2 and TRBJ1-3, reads GAGVSQSPSNKVTEKGKDVELRCDPISGHTALYWYRQSLGQGLEFLIYFQGNSAPDKSGLPSDRFSAERTGGSVSTLTIQRTQQEDSAVYLCASSTRNTIYFGEGSWLTVV.

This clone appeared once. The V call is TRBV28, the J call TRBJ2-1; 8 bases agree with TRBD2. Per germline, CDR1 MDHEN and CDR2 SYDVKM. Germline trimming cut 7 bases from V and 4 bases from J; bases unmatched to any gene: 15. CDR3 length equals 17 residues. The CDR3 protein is CASTGDGGAIFYNEQFF. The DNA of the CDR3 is TGTGCCAGCACCGGGGACGGGGGGGCTATATTTTACAATGAGCAGTTCTTC.